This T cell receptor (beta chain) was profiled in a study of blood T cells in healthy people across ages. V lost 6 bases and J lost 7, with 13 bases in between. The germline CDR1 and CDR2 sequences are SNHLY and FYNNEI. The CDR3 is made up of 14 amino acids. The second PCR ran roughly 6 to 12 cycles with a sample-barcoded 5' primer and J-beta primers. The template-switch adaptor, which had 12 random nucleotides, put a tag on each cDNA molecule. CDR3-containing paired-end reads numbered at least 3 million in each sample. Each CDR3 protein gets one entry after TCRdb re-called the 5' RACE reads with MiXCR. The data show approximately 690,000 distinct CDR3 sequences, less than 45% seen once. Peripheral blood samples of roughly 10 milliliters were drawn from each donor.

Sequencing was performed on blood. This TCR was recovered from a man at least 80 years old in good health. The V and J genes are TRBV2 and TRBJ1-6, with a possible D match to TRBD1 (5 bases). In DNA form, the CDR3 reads TGTGCCAGCAGGGGAGGGGCGGGAAATTCACCCCTCCACTTT. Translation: CASRGGAGNSPLHF.